This T cell receptor beta chain was recorded in a study of shared clonotypes between healthy human individuals. Donors comprised only Caucasian adults living in Nashville, Tennessee. Germline CDR1 is GTSNPN and CDR2 is SVGIG (reference sequence). The V gene lost 3 bases and the J gene lost 6 bases, with 15 bases spanning the gap. The CDR3 runs 13 residues. Sequenced by immunoSEQ multiplex PCR; TCRdb stores in-frame clones only, minus some. The sample holds about 1.5 million clones, around 95% seen once. V usage is TRBV30 and J usage is TRBJ2-7; maybe TRBD2 (6 bases). The sequenced material came from naive CD4+ T cells sorted from blood. Subset indicated: CD45RA+ positively selected. The TCR sequence derives from a man aged 25-45 years in good health. This chain's CDR3 is CAWSPRGNTEQYF. DNA of the CDR3: TGTGCCTGGAGCCCACGGGGGAACACCGAGCAGTACTTC.